This TCR beta chain comes out of a study of a mutant IDH1 vaccine in newly diagnosed glioma. Study as a whole: Sex distribution of treated patients was about 60% male and roughly 40% female; mean age was around 40 years. Former treatment meant radiotherapy, temozolomide, or both; the majority had gotten both.

V was clipped by 1 base and J by 4 bases, with 10 bases between them. The CDR3 is 14 residues long. CDR1 and CDR2 from the germline V gene are MNHNS and SASEGT. Study outcomes and limitations: There were vaccine-induced immune responses in roughly 95% of the patients.

Sequencing was performed with immunoSEQ multiplex PCR; in TCRdb, only in-frame clones are kept and a portion is missing. The sample has tens of thousands of clones, roughly 87% seen once; the top ten hold roughly a fifth. The sample's time point: baseline, week 1 (first vaccination visit). Described treatment: pre-vaccination baseline after standard-of-care therapy. New WHO grade 3 or 4 IDH1-mutant, ATRX-lost astrocytomas were present in all donors. This clone was detected only once. The antigen remains undetermined. The TCR comes from a man younger than 45 with glioma. The input for sequencing was PBMCs, taken from a glioma patient treated with radiotherapy, temozolomide or both. V gene TRBV6-1 combines with J gene TRBJ2-5; D uncertain. CDR3 bases: TGTGCCAGCAGTGAAGTATATCTAGGAGAGACCCAGTACTTC. Its translation is CASSEVYLGETQYF.